The 14 T cell receptor beta chains below all came from one sample that was sequenced in a study of blood T cell repertoires in COVID-19. Some clones are missing from TCRdb's copy, which holds only in-frame ones; the method was immunoSEQ multiplex PCR. The sample shows around 100,000 clones, roughly 84% of them seen only once. Sequencing used peripheral blood. These receptors originate from a woman aged 40 to 50 with acute or convalescent COVID-19.

As for this clone: A much larger clone sits a single nucleotide away, making a read error possible. This sequence joins TRBV5-8 and TRBJ1-1; tentatively, D is TRBD1 (6 bases). The V gene lost 4 bases and the J gene lost 2 bases, with 12 bases spanning the gap. CDR3 length equals 14 residues. Germline CDR1 reads SGHTS; CDR2 reads YDEGEE. For the CDR3, the DNA is TGTGCCAGCAGCGTCCCACAGGGTAACACTGAAGCTTTCTTT. Amino acid sequence: CASSVPQGNTEAFF.

V usage is TRBV6-2 or TRBV6-3 and J usage is TRBJ1-2; 8 nucleotides align to TRBD1. J was trimmed by 9 bases and V by 7 bases; bases with no gene match: 13. Looked up from germline, CDR1 is MNHEY and CDR2 is SVGEGT. This CDR3 has 14 amino acids. The CDR3, as DNA: TGTGCCAGCACCCCTACAGACAGGGGAGAAAGCTACACCTTC. Protein: CASTPTDRGESYTF.

The chain has TRBV7-8 and TRBJ1-1; weak D call: TRBD1 (5 bases). CDR3 length: 13 residues. The germline V gene has CDR1 SGHVS and CDR2 FQNEAQ. V was pared by 5 bases and J by 0 bases, with 7 bases between. CDR3 coding DNA: TGTGCCAGCAGCCTACAGGTGAACACTGAAGCTTTCTTT. The encoded protein is CASSLQVNTEAFF.

The CDR3 protein is CASSSSMNTEAFF. CDR3 DNA sequence: TGTGCCAGCAGCTCTAGCATGAACACTGAAGCTTTCTTT. The chain couples TRBV5-4 to TRBJ1-1; D call uncertain. Germline CDR1 reads SGHNT; CDR2 reads YYREEE (reference sequence). This CDR3 is built from 13 residues. V lost 3 bases, J lost 0 bases, and 6 bases lay in between.

This chain joins TRBV9 and TRBJ2-3; 9 nucleotides align to TRBD2. V dropped 3 bases and J dropped 4; count of bases not matched to a gene: 9. This CDR3 has 16 residues. CDR1 is SGDLS, CDR2 YYNGEE, per germline. The CDR3 DNA follows: TGTGCCAGCAGCGCTCCGACTAGCGGCCGGGCAGATACGCAGTATTTT. Its protein product is CASSAPTSGRADTQYF.

The chain carries TRBV7-2 and TRBJ2-1; D uncertain. The CDR3 totals 11 residues. V lost 7 bases to trimming and J lost 9 bases, with 10 bases between them. Germline V CDR1 and CDR2: SGHTA, FQGNSA. CDR3 in amino acids: CASTRQVEQFF. The CDR3 DNA reads TGTGCCAGCACACGCCAGGTTGAGCAGTTCTTC.

The chain couples TRBV27 to TRBJ1-5, with D possibly TRBD1 on 5 matching bases. The V and J ends lost 7 bases and 2 bases respectively, with 9 bases between them. The CDR3 extends over 13 amino acids. Germline CDR1 and CDR2: MNHEY and SMNVEV (reference sequence). The CDR3 is CASTPGGNQPQHF. The CDR3 region has the DNA TGTGCCAGCACCCCGGGGGGCAATCAGCCCCAGCATTTT.

V usage is TRBV7-2 and J usage is TRBJ2-3; possible D gene TRBD2, 7 bases. The V end lost 6 bases, the J end lost 1 base, and 17 bases lay between the germline ends. Germline V gene data show CDR1 as SGHTA and CDR2 as FQGNSA. This CDR3 has 16 amino acids. This CDR3 reads CASSLAPGGGTDTQYF. CDR3 in DNA: TGTGCCAGCAGTCTAGCCCCGGGGGGCGGCACAGATACGCAGTATTTT.

V is TRBV5-1 and J is TRBJ1-1, with 8 positions matching TRBD1. The V and J ends lost 0 bases and 4 bases, in that order; junction bases with no gene match: 5. Germline V gives CDR1 SGHRS, CDR2 YFSETQ. The CDR3 is 15 amino acids. CDR3 residues: CASSLGTGPSTEAFF. The CDR3 DNA reads as TGCGCCAGCAGCTTGGGGACAGGGCCGAGCACTGAAGCTTTCTTT.

This clone was seen many times. The chain links TRBV6-6 to TRBJ2-1; 8 nucleotides agree with TRBD1. Trimming at V came to 2 bases and at J to 9 bases, leaving 12 bases not matched to a gene. Looked up from germline, CDR1 is MNHNY and CDR2 is SVGAGI (reference sequence). The CDR3 has 16 residues. CDR3 coding DNA: TGTGCCAGCAGTTACGAGCGCGGACAGGGAGAGGGTGAGCAGTTCTTC. Its protein product is CASSYERGQGEGEQFF.

This clone was counted only a few times. The rearrangement links TRBV14 to TRBJ1-1; TRBD1 agrees at 11 bases. The V segment lost 4 bases and the J segment 4 bases; nucleotides outside the gene matches: 11. Germline assignment: CDR1 SGHDN and CDR2 FVKESK. The CDR3 length is 17 residues. The CDR3 loop reads CASSPAGTGGRGTEAFF. DNA for the CDR3: TGTGCCAGCAGCCCTGCGGGGACAGGGGGTCGTGGCACTGAAGCTTTCTTT.

The V and J genes are TRBV29-1 and TRBJ1-2, with D possibly being TRBD1 (5 bases). V lost 6 bases and J lost 10, with 12 bases in between. This CDR3 region has 10 residues. Germline-derived CDR1 and CDR2 are SQVTM and ANQGSEA. The DNA for the CDR3 is TGCAGCGTGGGGCAATGGGACTACACCTTC. Protein: CSVGQWDYTF.

The V call is TRBV5-1, the J call TRBJ1-4; perhaps TRBD1 as D (6 bases). Trimming cost V 3 bases and J 8 bases, with 26 bases left between them. This CDR3 has 18 residues. Germline assignment: CDR1 SGHRS and CDR2 YFSETQ. This chain's CDR3 is CASSSTGYIGVTREKLFF. The CDR3 DNA is TGCGCCAGCAGCTCGACAGGCTACATAGGGGTAACTAGGGAAAAACTGTTTTTT.

This clone was seen only a few times. This rearrangement joins TRBV29-1 to TRBJ1-1; the match to TRBD1 covers 8 bases. Germline V gives CDR1 SQVTM, CDR2 ANQGSEA. V shed 6 bases, J shed 7 bases, and the junction held 10 bases outside the gene matches. The CDR3 runs 13 residues. The CDR3 bases are TGCAGCGTGGAGGACAGGGCTTACAGTGAAGCTTTCTTT. It yields the protein CSVEDRAYSEAFF.